This TCR beta chain came from a study of human T cells and chemical hapten exposure. With 7 bases removed from V and 4 bases from J, the gap between germline ends came to 15 bases. Germline CDR1 is MNHEY and CDR2 is SVGAGI. The CDR3 has 14 amino acids. TCRdb redid the calling of the RACE reads with MiXCR, one entry per CDR3 protein. The data show about 270,000 distinct CDR3 sequences, 7.7% seen once. Time point in this sample: pre-sensitization, week 0. The treatment: therapeutic diphenylcyclopropenone sensitization with weekly scalp DPC. This TCR came from a man between 18 and 35 years old with alopecia areata. Some clones in this sample may be carry-over from other donors' samples. The chain recombines TRBV6-5 with TRBJ2-3; D may be TRBD1 or TRBD2 (5 bases each). The sequenced sample was whole blood, obtained in connection with sensitization to the hapten diphenylcyclopropenone (DPC). The CDR3 DNA is TGTGCCAGCACCGACTCTTGGGGACCAGATACGCAGTATTTT. This gives the protein CASTDSWGPDTQYF.